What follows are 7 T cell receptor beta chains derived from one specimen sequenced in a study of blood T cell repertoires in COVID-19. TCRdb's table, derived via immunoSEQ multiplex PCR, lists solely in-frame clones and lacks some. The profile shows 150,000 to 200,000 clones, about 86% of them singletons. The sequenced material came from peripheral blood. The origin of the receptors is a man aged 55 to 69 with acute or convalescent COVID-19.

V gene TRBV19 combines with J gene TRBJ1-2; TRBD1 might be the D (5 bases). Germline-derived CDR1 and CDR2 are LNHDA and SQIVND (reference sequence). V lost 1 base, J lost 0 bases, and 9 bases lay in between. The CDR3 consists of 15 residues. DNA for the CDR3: TGTGCCAGTAGTATAGGGGGCAGTTCTAACTATGGCTACACCTTC. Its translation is CASSIGGSSNYGYTF.

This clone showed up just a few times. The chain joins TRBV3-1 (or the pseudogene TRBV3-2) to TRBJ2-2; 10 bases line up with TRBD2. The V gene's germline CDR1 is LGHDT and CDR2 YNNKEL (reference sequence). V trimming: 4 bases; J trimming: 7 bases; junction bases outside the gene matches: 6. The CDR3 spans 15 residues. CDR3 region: CASSPSGSRDGELFF. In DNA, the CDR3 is TGTGCCAGCAGCCCTAGCGGGAGTAGAGACGGGGAGCTGTTTTTT.

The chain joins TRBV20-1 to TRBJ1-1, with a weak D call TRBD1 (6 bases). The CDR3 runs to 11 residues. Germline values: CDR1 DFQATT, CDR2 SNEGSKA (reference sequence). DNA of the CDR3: TGCAGCGTAGGGGGAGACACTGAAGCTTTCTTT. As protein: CSVGGDTEAFF.

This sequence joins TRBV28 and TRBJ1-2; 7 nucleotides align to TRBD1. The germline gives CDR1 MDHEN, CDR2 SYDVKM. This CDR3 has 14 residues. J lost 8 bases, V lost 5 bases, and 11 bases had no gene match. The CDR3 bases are TGTGCCAGCAGTGCCCAGACAGGGTGGGGAGGCTACACCTTC. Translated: CASSAQTGWGGYTF.

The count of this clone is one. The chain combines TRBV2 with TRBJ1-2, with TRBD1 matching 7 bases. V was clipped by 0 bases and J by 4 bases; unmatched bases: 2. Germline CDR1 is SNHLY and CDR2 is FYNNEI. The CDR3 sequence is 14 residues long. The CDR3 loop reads CASSEAAGGYGYTF. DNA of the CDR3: TGTGCCAGCAGTGAAGCAGCAGGGGGCTATGGCTACACCTTC.

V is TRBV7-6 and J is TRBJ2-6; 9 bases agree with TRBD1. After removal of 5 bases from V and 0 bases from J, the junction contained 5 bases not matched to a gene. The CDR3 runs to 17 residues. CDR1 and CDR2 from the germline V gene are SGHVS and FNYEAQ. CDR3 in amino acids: CASSPSTGGSGANVLTF. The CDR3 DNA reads TGTGCCAGCAGCCCTTCGACAGGGGGCTCTGGGGCCAACGTCCTGACTTTC.

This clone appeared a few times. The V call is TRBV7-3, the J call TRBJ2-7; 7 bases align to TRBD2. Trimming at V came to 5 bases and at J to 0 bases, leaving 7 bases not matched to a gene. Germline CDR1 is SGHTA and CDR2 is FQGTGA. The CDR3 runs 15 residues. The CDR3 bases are TGTGCCAGCAGCCCCGCCCCGGGAGGCTCCTACGAGCAGTACTTC. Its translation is CASSPAPGGSYEQYF.